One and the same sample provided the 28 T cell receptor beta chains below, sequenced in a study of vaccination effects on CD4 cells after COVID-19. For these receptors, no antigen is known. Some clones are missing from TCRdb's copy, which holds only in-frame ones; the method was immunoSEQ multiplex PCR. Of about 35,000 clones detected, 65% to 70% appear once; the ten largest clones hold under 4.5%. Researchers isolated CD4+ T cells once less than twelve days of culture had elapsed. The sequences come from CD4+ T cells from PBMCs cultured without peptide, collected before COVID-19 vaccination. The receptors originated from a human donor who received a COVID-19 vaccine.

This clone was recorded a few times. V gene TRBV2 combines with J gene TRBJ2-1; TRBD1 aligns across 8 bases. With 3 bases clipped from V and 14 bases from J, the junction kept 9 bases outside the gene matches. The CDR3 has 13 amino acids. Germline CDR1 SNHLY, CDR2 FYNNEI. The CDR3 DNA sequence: TGTGCCAGCAGTGACCGAGGACAGGGTCGAAAGTTCTTC. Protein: CASSDRGQGRKFF.

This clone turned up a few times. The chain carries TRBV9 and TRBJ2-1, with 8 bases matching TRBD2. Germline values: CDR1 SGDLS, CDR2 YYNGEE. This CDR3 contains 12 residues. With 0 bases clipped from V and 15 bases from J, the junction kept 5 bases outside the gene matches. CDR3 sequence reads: CASSVAAGVMFF. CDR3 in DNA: TGTGCCAGCAGCGTAGCAGCGGGAGTGATGTTCTTC.

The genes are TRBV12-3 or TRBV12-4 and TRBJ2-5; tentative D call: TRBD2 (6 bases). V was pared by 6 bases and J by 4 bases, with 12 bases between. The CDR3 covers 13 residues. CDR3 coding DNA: TGTGCCAGCAGCCCGCTAGCGAGAGAGACCCAGTACTTC. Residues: CASSPLARETQYF.

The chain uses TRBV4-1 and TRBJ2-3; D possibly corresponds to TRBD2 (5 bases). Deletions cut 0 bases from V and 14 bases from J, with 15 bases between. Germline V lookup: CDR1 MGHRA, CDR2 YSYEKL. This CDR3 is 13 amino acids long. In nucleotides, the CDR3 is TGCGCCAGCAGCCAAGATGAGGGATTCGATCCGTATTTT. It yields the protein CASSQDEGFDPYF.

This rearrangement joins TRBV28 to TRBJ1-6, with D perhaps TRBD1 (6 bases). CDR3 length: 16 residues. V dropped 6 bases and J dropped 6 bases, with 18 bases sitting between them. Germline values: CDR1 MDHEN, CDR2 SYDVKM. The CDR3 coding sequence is TGTGCCAGCAGATACAGGGTCACGGAGGTTAATTCACCCCTCCACTTT. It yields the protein CASRYRVTEVNSPLHF.

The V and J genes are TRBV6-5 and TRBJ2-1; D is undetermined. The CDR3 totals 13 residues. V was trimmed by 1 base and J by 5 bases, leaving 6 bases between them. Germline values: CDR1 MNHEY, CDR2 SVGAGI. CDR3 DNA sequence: TGTGCCAGCAGTTACTACCATAACAATGAGCAGTTCTTC. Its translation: CASSYYHNNEQFF.

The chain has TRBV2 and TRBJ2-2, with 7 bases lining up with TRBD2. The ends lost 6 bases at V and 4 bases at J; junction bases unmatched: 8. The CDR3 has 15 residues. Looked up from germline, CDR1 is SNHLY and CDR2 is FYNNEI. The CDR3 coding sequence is TGTGCCAGCAGGACTACGGGAGGCCGCACCGGGGAGCTGTTTTTT. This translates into CASRTTGGRTGELFF.

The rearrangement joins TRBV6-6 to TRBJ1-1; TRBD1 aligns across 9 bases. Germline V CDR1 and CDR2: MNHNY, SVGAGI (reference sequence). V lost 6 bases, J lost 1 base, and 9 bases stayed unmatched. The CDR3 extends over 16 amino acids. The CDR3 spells CASRRETGGANTEAFF. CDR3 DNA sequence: TGTGCCAGCAGGCGTGAAACAGGGGGCGCGAACACTGAAGCTTTCTTT.

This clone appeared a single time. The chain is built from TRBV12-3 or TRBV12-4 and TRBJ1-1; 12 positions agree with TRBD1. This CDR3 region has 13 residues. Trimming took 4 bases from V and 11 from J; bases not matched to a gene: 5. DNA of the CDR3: TGTGCCAGCAGTTCCGGGACAGGGGGCCGCGCTTTCTTT. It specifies CASSSGTGGRAFF.

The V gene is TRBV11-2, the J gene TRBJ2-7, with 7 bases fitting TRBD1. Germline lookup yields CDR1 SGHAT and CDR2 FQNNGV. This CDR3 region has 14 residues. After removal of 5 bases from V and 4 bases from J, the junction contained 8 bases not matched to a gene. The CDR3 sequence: CASSPGQESYEQYF. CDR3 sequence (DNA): TGTGCCAGCAGCCCAGGACAGGAGTCATACGAGCAGTACTTC.

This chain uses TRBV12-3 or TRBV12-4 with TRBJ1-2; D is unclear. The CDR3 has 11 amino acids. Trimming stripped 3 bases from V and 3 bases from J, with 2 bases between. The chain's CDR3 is CASSFDYGYTF. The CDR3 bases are TGTGCCAGCAGTTTTGACTATGGCTACACCTTC.

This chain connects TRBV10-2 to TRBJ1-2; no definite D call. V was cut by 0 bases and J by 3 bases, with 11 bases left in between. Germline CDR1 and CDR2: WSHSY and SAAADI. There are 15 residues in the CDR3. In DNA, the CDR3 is TGCGCCAGCAGTGAGTCCCGGAGCAGGTACTATGGCTACACCTTC. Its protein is CASSESRSRYYGYTF.

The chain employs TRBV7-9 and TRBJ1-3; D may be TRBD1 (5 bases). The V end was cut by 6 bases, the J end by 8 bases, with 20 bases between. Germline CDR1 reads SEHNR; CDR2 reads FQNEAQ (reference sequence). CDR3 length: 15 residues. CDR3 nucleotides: TGTGCCAGCAGTTTTTCAGGAACGGGAGGGGACACCATATATTTT. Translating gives CASSFSGTGGDTIYF.

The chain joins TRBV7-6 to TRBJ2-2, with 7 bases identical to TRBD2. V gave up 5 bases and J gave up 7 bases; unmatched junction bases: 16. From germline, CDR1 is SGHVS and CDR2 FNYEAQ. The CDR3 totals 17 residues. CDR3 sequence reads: CASSHFPKGRAHGELFF. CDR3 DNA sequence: TGTGCCAGCAGCCATTTCCCGAAGGGGAGGGCGCACGGGGAGCTGTTTTTT. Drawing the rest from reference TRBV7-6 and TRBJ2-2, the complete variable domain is GAGVSQSPRYKVTKRGQDVALRCDPISGHVSLYWYRQALGQGPEFLTYFNYEAQQDKSGLPNDRFSAERPEGSISTLTIQRTEQRDSAMYRCASSHFPKGRAHGELFFGEGSRLTVL.

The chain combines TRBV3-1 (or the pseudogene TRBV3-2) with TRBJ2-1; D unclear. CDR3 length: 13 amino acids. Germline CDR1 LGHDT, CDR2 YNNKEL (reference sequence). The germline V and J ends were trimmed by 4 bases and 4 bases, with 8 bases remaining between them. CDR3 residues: CASSPQSYNEQFF. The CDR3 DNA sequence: TGTGCCAGCAGCCCGCAGAGTTACAATGAGCAGTTCTTC.

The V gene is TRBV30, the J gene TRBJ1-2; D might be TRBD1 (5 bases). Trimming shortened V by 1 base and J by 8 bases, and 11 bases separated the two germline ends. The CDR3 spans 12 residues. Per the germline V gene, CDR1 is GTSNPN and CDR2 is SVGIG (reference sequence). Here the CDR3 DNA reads TGTGCCTGGAGTGCAGGGATTTGGGGCTACACCTTC. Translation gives CAWSAGIWGYTF.

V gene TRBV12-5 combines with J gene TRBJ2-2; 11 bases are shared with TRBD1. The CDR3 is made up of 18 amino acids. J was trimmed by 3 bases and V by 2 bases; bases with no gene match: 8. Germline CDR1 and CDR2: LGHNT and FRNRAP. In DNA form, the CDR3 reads TGTGCTAGTGGTTTGTCAACCGGGACAGGGGGATACACCGGGGAGCTGTTTTTT. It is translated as CASGLSTGTGGYTGELFF.

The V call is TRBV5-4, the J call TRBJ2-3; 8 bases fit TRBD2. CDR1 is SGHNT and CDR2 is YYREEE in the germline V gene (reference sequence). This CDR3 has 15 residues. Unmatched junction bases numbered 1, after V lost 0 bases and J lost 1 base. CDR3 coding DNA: TGTGCCAGCAGCTTGGACGGGGGGGGCACAGATACGCAGTATTTT. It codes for CASSLDGGGTDTQYF.

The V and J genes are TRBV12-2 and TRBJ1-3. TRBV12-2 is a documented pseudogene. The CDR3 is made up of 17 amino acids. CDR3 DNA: TGTGCAAGTCGCTTCGGAGGCAAAGGGATTTCTGGAAACACCATATATTTT. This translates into CASRFGGKGISGNTIYF.

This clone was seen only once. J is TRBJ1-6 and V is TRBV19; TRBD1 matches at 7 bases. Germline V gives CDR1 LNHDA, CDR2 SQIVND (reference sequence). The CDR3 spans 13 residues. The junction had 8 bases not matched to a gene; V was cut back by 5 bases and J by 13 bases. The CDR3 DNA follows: TGTGCCAGTAGTGCAGACAGGGTACATCCCCTCCACTTT. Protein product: CASSADRVHPLHF.

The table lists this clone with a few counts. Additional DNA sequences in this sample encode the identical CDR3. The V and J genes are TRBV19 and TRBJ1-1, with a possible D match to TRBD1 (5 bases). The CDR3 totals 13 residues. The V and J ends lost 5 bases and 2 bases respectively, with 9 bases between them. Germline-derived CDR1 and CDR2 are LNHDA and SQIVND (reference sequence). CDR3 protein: CASSSGLNTEAFF. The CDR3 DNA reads TGTGCCAGTAGTTCGGGGCTTAACACTGAAGCTTTCTTT.

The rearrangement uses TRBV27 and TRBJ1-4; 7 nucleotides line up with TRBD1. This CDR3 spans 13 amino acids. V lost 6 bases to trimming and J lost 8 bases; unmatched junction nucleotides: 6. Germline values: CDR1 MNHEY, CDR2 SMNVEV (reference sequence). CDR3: CASRPGTVEKLFF. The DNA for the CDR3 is TGTGCCAGCAGACCCGGGACAGTCGAAAAACTGTTTTTT.

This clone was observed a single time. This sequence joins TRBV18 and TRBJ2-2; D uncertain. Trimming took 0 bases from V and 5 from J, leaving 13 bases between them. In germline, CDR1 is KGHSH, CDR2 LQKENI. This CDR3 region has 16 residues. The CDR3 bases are TGTGCCAGCTCACCACCTTCCTCACTCGGGACCGGGGAGCTGTTTTTT. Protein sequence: CASSPPSSLGTGELFF.

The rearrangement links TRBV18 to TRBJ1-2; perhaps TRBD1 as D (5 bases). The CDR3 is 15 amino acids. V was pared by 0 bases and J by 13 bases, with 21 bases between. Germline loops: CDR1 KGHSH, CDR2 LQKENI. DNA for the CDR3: TGTGCCAGCTCACCACCTGGGTCCCGCCAGGGTGGGGTCACCTTC. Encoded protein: CASSPPGSRQGGVTF.

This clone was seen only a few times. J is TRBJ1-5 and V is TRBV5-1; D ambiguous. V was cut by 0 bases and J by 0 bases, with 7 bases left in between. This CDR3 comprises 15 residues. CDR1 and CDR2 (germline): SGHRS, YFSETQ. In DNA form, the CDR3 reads TGCGCCAGCAGCTTGGGCGGTGTTAGCAATCAGCCCCAGCATTTT. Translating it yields CASSLGGVSNQPQHF. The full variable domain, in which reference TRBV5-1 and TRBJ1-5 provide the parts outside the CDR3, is KAGVTQTPRYLIKTRGQQVTLSCSPISGHRSVSWYQQTPGQGLQFLFEYFSETQRNKGNFPGRFSGRQFSNSRSEMNVSTLELGDSALYLCASSLGGVSNQPQHFGDGTRLSIL.

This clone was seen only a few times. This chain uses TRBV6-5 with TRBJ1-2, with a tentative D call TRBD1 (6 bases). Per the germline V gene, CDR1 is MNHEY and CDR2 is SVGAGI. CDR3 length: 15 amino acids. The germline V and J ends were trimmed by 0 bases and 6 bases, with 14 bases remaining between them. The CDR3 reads CASSYSRGRSDGYTF. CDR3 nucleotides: TGTGCCAGCAGTTACTCCAGGGGTCGAAGTGATGGCTACACCTTC.

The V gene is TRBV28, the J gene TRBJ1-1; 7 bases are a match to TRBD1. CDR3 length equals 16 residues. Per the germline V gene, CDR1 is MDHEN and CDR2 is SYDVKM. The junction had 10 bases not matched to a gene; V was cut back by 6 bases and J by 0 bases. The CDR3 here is CASRTGTANVNTEAFF. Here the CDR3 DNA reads TGTGCCAGCAGAACCGGGACAGCAAACGTGAACACTGAAGCTTTCTTT.

The CDR3 loop reads CASSPGQGGGETQYF. The CDR3 DNA is TGTGCCAGCAGCCCCGGACAGGGAGGTGGAGAGACCCAGTACTTC. V usage is TRBV5-6 and J usage is TRBJ2-5; 8 bases are shared with TRBD1. Germline V gene sequence: CDR1 SGHDT, CDR2 YYEEEE. The ends lost 4 bases at V and 4 bases at J; junction bases unmatched: 9. The CDR3 covers 15 residues.